This section outlines one T cell receptor beta chain sequence together with its context. Its antigen is currently unknown. Primers for the PCR totalled 60 Vbeta and 13 Jbeta. Measured with immunoSEQ multiplex PCR; TCRdb has only the in-frame clones, and not every one. Of 150,000 to 200,000 clones listed, around 86% are singletons. The data were taken from a study of cytomegalovirus exposure and HLA in healthy donors. Across the whole study: Ancestry clustering placed 70% to 85% of approximately 370 genotyped donors in the Caucasian-associated cluster.

The CDR3 is made up of 10 amino acids. V was clipped by 4 bases and J by 6 bases, with 3 bases between them. CDR1 and CDR2 from the germline V gene are MGHDK and SYGVNS. The study's findings and limits: Earlier analysis found most TCR beta V segments productive about 87% or about 30% of the time. The majority of TCR sequences were rare, yet some public TCRs appeared in many donors.

This sequence was found in a girl aged 2-10 years in good health and CMV-seropositive. The chain is built from TRBV25-1 and TRBJ2-5; D not resolved. Sequencing was carried out using PBMCs. CDR3 loop: CASSVKTQYF. DNA of the CDR3: TGTGCCAGCAGTGTAAAGACCCAGTACTTC.